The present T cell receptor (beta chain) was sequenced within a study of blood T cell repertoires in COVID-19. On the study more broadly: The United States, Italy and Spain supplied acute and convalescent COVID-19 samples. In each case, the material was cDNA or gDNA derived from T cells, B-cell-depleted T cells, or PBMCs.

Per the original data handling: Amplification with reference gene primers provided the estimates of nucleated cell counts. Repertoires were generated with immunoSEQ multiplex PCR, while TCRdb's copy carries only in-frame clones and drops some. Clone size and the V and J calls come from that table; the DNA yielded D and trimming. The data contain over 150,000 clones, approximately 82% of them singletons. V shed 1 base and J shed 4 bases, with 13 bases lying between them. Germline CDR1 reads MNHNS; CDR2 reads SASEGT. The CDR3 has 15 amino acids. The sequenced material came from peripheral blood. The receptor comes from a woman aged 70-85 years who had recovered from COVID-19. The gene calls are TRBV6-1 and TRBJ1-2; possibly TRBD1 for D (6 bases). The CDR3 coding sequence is TGTGCCAGCAGTGAAGGGGCGGGGGGGCCCTATGGCTACACCTTC. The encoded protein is CASSEGAGGPYGYTF.